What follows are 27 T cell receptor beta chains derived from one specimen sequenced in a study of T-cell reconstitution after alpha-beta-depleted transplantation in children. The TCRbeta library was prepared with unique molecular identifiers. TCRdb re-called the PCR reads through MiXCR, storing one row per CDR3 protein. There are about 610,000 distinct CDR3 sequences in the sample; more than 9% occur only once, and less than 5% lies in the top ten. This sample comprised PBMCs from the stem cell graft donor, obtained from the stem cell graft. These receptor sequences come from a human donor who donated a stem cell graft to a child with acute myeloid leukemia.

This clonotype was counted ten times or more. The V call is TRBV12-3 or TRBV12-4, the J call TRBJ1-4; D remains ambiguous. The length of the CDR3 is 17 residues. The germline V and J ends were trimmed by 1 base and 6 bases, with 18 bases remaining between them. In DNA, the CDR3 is TGTGCCAGCAGTTTAGGTTTCCTCCCCGCTCGGGATGAAAAACTGTTTTTT. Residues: CASSLGFLPARDEKLFF.

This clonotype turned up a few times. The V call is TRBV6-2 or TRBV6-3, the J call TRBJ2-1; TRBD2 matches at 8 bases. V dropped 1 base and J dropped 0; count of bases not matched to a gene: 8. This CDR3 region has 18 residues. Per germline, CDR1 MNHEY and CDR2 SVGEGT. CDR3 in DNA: TGTGCCAGCAGTTACTTAGGCGGGAGCGGGAGCTCCTACAATGAGCAGTTCTTC. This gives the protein CASSYLGGSGSSYNEQFF.

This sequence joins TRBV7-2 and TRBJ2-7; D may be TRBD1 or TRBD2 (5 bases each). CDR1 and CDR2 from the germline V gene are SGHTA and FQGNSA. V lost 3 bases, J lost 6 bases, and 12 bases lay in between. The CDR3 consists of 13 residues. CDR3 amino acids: CASSLHRDGEQYF. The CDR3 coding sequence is TGTGCCAGCAGCTTGCACCGGGACGGCGAGCAGTACTTC.

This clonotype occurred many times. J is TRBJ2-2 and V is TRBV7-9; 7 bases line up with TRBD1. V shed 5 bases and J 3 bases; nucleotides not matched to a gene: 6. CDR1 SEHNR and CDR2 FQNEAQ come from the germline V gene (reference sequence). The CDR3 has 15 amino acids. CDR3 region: CASSKWQGDTGELFF. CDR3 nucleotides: TGTGCCAGCAGCAAGTGGCAGGGGGACACCGGGGAGCTGTTTTTT.

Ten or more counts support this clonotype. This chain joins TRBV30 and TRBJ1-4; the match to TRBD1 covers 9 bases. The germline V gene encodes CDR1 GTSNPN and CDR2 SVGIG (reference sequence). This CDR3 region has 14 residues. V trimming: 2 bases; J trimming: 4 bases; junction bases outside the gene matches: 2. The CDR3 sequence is CAWSQGQGNEKLFF. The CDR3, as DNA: TGTGCCTGGAGTCAGGGACAGGGTAATGAAAAACTGTTTTTT.

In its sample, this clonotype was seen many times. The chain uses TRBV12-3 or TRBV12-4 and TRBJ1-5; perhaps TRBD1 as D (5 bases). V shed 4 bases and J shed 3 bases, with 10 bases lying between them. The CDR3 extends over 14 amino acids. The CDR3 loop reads CASSWGVLNQPQHF. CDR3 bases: TGTGCCAGCAGTTGGGGGGTCCTCAATCAGCCCCAGCATTTT.

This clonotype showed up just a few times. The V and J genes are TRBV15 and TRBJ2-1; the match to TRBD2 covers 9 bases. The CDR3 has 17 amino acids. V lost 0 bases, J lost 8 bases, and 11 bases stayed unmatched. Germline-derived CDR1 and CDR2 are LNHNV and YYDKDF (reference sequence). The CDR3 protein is CATSRDGAGGSEYEQFF. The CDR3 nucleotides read TGTGCCACCAGCAGAGATGGGGCGGGAGGGTCGGAATATGAGCAGTTCTTC.

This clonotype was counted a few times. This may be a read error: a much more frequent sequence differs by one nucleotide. CDR3 region: CASSLEANQPQHF. The CDR3 DNA follows: TGTGCCAGCAGCTTAGAGGCCAATCAGCCCCAGCATTTT. The chain couples TRBV7-2 to TRBJ1-5, with no clear D. Trimming pared 1 base from V and 3 bases from J, leaving 4 bases between. The V gene's germline CDR1 is SGHTA and CDR2 FQGNSA. There are 13 residues in the CDR3.

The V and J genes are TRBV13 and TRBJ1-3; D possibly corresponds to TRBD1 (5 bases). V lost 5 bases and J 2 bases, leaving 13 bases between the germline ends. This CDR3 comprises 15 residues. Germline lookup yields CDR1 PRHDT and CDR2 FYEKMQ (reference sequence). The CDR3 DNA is TGTGCCAGCAGCGGCACCGGGGCCCCTGGAAACACCATATATTTT. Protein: CASSGTGAPGNTIYF.

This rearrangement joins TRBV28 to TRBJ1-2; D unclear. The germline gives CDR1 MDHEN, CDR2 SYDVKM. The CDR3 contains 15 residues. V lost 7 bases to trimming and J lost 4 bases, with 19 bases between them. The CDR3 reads CASIPLRDPGYGYTF. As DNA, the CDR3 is TGTGCCAGCATCCCCCTGAGAGACCCCGGCTATGGCTACACCTTC.

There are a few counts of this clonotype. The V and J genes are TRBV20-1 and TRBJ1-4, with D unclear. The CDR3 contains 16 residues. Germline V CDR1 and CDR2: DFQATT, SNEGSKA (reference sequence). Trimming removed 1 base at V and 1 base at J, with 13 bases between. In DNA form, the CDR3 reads TGCAGTGCTAGAGTTTTTACTCTAAGAACTAATGAAAAACTGTTTTTT. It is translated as CSARVFTLRTNEKLFF.

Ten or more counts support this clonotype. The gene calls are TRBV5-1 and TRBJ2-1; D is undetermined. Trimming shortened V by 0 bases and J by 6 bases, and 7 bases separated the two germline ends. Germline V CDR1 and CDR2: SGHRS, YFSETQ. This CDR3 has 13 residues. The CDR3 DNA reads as TGCGCCAGCAGCTTGGTTCCAGTCAATGAGCAGTTCTTC. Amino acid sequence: CASSLVPVNEQFF.

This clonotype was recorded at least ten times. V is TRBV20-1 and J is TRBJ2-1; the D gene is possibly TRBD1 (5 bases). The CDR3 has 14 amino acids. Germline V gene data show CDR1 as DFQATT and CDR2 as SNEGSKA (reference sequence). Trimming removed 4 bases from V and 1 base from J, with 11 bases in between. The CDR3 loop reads CSANAQGSYNEQFF. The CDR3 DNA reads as TGCAGTGCTAATGCCCAGGGATCCTACAATGAGCAGTTCTTC.

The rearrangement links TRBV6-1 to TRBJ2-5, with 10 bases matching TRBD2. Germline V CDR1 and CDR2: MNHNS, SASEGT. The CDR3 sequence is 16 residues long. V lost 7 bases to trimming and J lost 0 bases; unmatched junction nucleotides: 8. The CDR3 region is CASNLSGREDQETQYF. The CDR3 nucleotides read TGTGCCAGCAATCTCAGCGGGAGGGAGGACCAAGAGACCCAGTACTTC.

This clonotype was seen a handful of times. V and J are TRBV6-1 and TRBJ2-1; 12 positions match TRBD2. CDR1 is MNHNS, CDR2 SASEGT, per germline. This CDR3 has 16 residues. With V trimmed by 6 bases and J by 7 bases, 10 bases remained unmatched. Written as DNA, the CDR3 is TGTGCCAGCAGCTTCGGGACTAGCGGGTTACTTAATGAGCAGTTCTTC. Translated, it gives CASSFGTSGLLNEQFF.

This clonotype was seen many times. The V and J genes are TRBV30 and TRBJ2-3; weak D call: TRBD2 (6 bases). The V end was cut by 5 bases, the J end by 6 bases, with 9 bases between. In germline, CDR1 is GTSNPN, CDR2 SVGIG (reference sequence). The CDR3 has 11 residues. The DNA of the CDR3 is TGTGCCTGGGGGGACTCGGATACGCAGTATTTT. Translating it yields CAWGDSDTQYF. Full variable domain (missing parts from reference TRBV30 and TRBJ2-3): SQTIHQWPATLVQPVGSPLSLECTVEGTSNPNLYWYRQAAGRGLQLLFYSVGIGQISSEVPQNLSASRPQDRQFILSSKKLLLSDSGFYLCAWGDSDTQYFGPGTRLTVL.

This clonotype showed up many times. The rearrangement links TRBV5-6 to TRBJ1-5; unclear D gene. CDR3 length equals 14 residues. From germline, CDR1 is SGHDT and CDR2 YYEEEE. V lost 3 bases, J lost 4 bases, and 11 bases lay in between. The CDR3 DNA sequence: TGTGCCAGCAGCTCGTACGGGCCTAATCAGCCCCAGCATTTT. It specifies CASSSYGPNQPQHF.

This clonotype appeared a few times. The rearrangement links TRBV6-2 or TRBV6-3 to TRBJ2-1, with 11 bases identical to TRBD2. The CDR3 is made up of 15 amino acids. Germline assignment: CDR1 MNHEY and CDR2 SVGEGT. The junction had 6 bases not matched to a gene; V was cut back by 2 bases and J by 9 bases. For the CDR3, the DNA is TGTGCCAGCAGTTACACTTTAGCGGGAGGGGGTGAGCAGTTCTTC. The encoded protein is CASSYTLAGGGEQFF.

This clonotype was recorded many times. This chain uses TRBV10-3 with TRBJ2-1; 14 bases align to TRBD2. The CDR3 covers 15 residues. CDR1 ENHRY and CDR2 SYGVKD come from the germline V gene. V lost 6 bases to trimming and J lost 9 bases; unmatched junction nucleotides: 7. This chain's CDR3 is CAIRPTSGRAGEQFF. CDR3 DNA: TGTGCCATCAGGCCGACTAGCGGGAGGGCAGGTGAGCAGTTCTTC.

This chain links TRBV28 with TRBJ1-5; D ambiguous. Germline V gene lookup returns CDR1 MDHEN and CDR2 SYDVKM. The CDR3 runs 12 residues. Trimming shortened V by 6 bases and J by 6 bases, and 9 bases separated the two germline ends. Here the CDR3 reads CASRPGVQPQHF. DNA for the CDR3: TGTGCCAGCAGACCAGGTGTTCAGCCCCAGCATTTT.

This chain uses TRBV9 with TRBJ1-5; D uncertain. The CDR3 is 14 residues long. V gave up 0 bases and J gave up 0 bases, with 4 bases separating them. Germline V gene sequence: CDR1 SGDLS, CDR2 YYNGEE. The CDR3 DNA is TGTGCCAGCAGCGTAGGGGATAGCAATCAGCCCCAGCATTTT. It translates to CASSVGDSNQPQHF.

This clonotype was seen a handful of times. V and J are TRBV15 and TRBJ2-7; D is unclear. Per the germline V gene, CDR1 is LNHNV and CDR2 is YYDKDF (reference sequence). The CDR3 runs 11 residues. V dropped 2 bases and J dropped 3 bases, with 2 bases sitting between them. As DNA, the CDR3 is TGTGCCACCAGCAGAAACTACGAGCAGTACTTC. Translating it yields CATSRNYEQYF.

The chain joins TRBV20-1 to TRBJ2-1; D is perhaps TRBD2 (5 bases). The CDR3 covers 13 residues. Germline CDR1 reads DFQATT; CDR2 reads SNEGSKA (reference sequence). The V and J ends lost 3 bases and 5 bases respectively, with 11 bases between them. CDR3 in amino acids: CSASLDSHNEQFF. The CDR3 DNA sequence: TGCAGTGCTAGCCTGGACTCTCACAATGAGCAGTTCTTC.

CDR3 bases: TGCGCCAGCAGCGTGGAGGGAACTAACTATGGCTACACCTTC. Translation gives CASSVEGTNYGYTF. This chain connects TRBV5-1 to TRBJ1-2; D is unclear. The CDR3 contains 14 residues. The V end was cut by 4 bases, the J end by 0 bases, with 10 bases between. The germline gives CDR1 SGHRS, CDR2 YFSETQ.

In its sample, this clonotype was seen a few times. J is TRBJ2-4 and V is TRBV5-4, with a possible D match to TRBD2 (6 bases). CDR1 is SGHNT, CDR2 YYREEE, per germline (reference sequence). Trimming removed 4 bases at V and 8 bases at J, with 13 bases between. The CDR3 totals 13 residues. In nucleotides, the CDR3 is TGTGCCAGCAGCACCGGACTAATGGACATTCAGTACTTC. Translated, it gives CASSTGLMDIQYF.

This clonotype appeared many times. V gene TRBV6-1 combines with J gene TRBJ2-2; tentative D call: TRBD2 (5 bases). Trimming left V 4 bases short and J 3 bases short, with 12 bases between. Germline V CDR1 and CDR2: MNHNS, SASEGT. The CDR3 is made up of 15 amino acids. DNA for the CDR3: TGTGCCAGCAGTGCCTACAGAGGGTACACCGGGGAGCTGTTTTTT. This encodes CASSAYRGYTGELFF.

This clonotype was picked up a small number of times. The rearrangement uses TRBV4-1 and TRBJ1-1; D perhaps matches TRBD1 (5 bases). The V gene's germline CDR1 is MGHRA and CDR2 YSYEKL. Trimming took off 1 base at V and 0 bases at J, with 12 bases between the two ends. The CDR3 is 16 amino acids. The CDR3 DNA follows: TGCGCCAGCAGCCAAGCTAGCAGGGTATTGAACACTGAAGCTTTCTTT. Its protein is CASSQASRVLNTEAFF.